What follows describes a single T cell receptor (beta chain). Its antigen remains unidentified. Base qualities are not at hand, and no much larger clone is one base apart. The CDR3 starts with the cysteine, ends with the phenylalanine, and has 15 residues. Just CDR3 DNA is preserved here, 45 bases in frame from base 1. Trimming leaves V shorter by 6 bases and J shorter by 4 bases, with the junction holding 9 bases beyond the gene matches. In the germline V gene, CDR1 corresponds to LGHNT and CDR2 to FRNRAP. Healthy HIV-negative adults with no recently reported acute infections or vaccinations were included as donors. Only Caucasian adults living in Nashville, Tennessee, USA were represented among the donors. CD4+ T cells were enriched by magnetic negative selection, after which naive cells were positively selected on CD45RA and the negative fraction was taken as the memory subset. After blood collection by leukapheresis, PBMCs were isolated using Ficoll-Histopaque density gradient centrifugation and then cryopreserved in the vapor phase of liquid nitrogen. Analytical flow cytometry was used to check the purity and quantity of each magnetically sorted T cell population. Genomic DNA was isolated from every sorted fraction and measured by UV absorbance on a Nanodrop 2000c.

Using the deep immunoSEQ assay, multiplex PCR amplified TCR CDR3 regions from genomic DNA. Extracted genomic DNA from each cell subset was spread evenly across all wells of several immunoSEQ 96-well plates, with each plate serving as a replicate. For sorted subsets, 150 to 250 ng of genomic DNA, equivalent to some 30,000 T cell genomes, went into each replicate PCR. The purified libraries were quantified using a Qubit 3.0 fluorometer, sized with a Bioanalyzer 2100, and then quantified again using the KAPA Library Quantification kit. Each immunoSEQ 96-well plate was sequenced on its own single-read 150-cycle Illumina NextSeq 550 flow cell. Turning to the authors' computational methods: Because the immunoSEQ output included only junctional sequences and no quality scores, the filtering could not be the same as the filtering used for full-length reads. Sequences were annotated with PyIR, a Python wrapper for IgBLAST v1.9, and V/J genes and CDR3 were assigned using IMGT germline references. Reads were removed for weak V/J assignments (E-value above 1e-6), missing CDR3, stop codons, out-of-frame junctions, or ambiguous translated residues. V3J clonotypes were defined by identical inferred V gene, J gene, and CDR3 amino acid sequence. To compute the percentage overlap between repertoires, the number of shared unique clonotypes was divided by the size of the smaller repertoire. Three approaches were used to assess repertoire richness: RTK rarefaction, the Chao1 estimator, and Recon v2.1 estimates of unobserved clonotypes. Generation probabilities were computed with OLGA for all TCRbeta clonotypes obtained by the gDNA method from several donors. Not all clones reach the TCRdb copy of this immuneACCESS table, which keeps in-frame sequences only. Checked studies attribute under half of the gap to unresolved V genes and leave the rest unexplained. The DNA gave D and trimming, while V, J and clone size come from that table. This sample has about 1 million clones in its table, and 75% of those were observed once. The ten largest clones capture approximately 1.5% of the sample.

This record comes from a study of shared clonotypes between healthy human individuals (dated by TCRdb to the early 2020s). Turning to the overall study: The cohort included three men and a couple of women between 18 and 49 years of age. Per donor, three plates each were used for CD4 naive and CD4 memory, two for CD8 naive, and one for CD8 memory. The study deeply sequenced blood TCR repertoires of 5 or 6 healthy adults to estimate repertoire size and the extent of clonotype sharing between individuals. Different laboratories and diverse techniques were used to prepare libraries and sequence TCR repertoires, to increase sequencing depth and limit assay-specific biases. Between about 0.94 and 10 billion PBMCs per donor were obtained by leukapheresis.

What the study reported, not specific to this receptor: Naive subsets generally had larger estimated clonotype richness than memory subsets. Sampling was restricted to blood, and TCR repertoires in tissue are likely to differ from TCR repertoires in blood. Pairwise subsampling indicated that sequencing depth was expected to affect the degree of clonotype sharing among donors. Approximately 5% of naive CD4, 3.5% of naive CD8, about 2.4% of memory CD4, and about 0.4% of memory CD8 clonotypes were shared across several donors. Because the study included only a small number of donors, the genetic and exposure-history diversity represented was limited. Clonotypes shared by all four sorted-subset donors showed higher generation probabilities than non-shared clonotypes. Even with the large sequencing depth, rarefaction of the sorted-subset datasets indicated that sequencing was incomplete.

Material: memory CD4+ T cells sorted from blood. Interpreted using the paper, the cell subset or site label stands for: CD45RA-negative fraction. This chain is built from TRBV12-5 and TRBJ1-5; 7 central bases correspond to TRBD1. The TCR sequence derives from a man in his late teens or twenties in good health. The CDR3 reads as follows: CASGTGTSGNQPQHF. The nucleotide sequence reads TGTGCTAGTGGGACAGGGACATCGGGGAATCAGCCCCAGCATTTT. Beyond the CDR3, the reference TRBV12-5 and TRBJ1-5 genes provide the residues; the full variable domain reads: DARVTQTPRHKVTEMGQEVTMRCQPILGHNTVFWYRQTMMQGLELLAYFRNRAPLDDSGMPKDRFSAEMPDATLATLKIQPSEPRDSAVYFCASGTGTSGNQPQHFGDGTRLSIL.